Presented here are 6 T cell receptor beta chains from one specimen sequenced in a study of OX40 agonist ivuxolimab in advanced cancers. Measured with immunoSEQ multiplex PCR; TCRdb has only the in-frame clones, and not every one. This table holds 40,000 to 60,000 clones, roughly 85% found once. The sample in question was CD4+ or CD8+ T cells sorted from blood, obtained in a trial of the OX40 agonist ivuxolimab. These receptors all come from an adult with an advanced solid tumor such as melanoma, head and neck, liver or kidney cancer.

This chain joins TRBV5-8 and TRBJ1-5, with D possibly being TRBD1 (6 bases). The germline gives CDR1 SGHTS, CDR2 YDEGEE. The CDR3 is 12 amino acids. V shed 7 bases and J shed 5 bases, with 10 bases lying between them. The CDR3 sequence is CASATGYQPQHF. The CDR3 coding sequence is TGTGCCAGCGCCACAGGGTATCAGCCCCAGCATTTT.

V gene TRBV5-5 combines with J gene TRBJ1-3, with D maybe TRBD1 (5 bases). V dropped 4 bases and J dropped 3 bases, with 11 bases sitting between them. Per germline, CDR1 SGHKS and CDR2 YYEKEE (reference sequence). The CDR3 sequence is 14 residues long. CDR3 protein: CASSLEGVGNTIYF. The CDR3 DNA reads TGTGCCAGCAGCCTTGAAGGGGTTGGAAACACCATATATTTT.

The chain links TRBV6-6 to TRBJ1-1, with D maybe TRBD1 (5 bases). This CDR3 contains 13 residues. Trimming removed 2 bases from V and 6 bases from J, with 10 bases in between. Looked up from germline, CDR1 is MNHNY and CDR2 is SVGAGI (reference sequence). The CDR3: CASSYTVGAEAFF. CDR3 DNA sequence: TGTGCCAGCAGTTACACTGTAGGGGCTGAAGCTTTCTTT.

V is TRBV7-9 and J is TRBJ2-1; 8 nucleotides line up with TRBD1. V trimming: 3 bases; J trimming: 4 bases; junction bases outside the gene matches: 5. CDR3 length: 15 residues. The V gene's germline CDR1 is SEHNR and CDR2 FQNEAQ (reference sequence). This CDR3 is CASSFVQGAYNEQFF. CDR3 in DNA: TGTGCCAGCAGCTTTGTCCAGGGGGCATACAATGAGCAGTTCTTC. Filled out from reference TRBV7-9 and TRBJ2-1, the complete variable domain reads DTGVSQNPRHKITKRGQNVTFRCDPISEHNRLYWYRQTLGQGPEFLTYFQNEAQLEKSRLLSDRFSAERPKGSFSTLEIQRTEQGDSAMYLCASSFVQGAYNEQFFGPGTRLTVL.

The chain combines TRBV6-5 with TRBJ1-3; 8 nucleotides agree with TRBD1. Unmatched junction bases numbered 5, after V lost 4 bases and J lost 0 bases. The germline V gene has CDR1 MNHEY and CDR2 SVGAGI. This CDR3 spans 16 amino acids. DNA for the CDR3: TGTGCCAGCAGTTCAGGGGGCTGGAGCTCTGGAAACACCATATATTTT. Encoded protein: CASSSGGWSSGNTIYF.

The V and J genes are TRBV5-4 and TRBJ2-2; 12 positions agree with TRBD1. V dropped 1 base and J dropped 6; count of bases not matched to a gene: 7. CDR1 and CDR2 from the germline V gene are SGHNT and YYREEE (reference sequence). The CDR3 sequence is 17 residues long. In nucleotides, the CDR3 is TGTGCCAGCAGCTTGCTGGGACAGGGGGCAGTTTCCGGGGAGCTGTTTTTT. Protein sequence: CASSLLGQGAVSGELFF.